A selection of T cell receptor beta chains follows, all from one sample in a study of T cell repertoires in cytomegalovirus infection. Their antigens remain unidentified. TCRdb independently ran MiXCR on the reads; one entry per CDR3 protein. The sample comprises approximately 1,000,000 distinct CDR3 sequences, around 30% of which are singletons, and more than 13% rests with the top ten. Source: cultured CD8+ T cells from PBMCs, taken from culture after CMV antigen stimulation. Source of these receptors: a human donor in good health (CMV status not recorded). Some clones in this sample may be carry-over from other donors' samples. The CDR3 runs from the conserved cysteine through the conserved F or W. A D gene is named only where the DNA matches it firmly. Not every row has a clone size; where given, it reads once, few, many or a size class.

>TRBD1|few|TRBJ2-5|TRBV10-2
TGCGCCAGCCTAGACAGGGGGCAAGAGACCCAGTACTTC
CASLDRGQETQYF
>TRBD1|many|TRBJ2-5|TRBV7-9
TGTGCCAGCAGCTTACCCCCAGTACAGGGGGCTGTGATGGGTGTTGAGACCCAGTACTTC
CASSLPPVQGAVMGVETQYF
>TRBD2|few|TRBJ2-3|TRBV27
TGTGCCAGCAGTTTATCGCTAGCGGGGGGCCCAGATACGCAGTATTTT
CASSLSLAGGPDTQYF
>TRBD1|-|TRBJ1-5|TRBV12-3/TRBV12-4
TGTGCCAGCACCCTACTATTCCGGGACAGGGGGAACGGGAACAATCAGCCCCAGCATTTT
CASTLLFRDRGNGNNQPQHF
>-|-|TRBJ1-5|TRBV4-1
TGCGCCAGCAGCCAAGAAATGGGCGGCAATCAGCCCCAGCATTTT
CASSQEMGGNQPQHF
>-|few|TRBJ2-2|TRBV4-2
TGTGCCAGCAGTCTCCATGGGGAGGCCGGGGAGCTGTTTTTT
CASSLHGEAGELFF
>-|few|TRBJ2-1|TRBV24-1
TGTGCCACCAGTGATTTTAACTCCTACAATGAGCAGTTCTTC
CATSDFNSYNEQFF
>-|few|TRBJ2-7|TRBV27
TGTGCCAGCAGCCCGAGGGGGGGCCGCGAGCAGTACTTC
CASSPRGGREQYF
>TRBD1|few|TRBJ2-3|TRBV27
TGTGCCAGCATTACGGGACAGGGGAAAACAGATACGCAGTATTTT
CASITGQGKTDTQYF
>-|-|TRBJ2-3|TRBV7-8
TGTGCTTCGGAGGGGGGGGGAAGCACAGATACGCAGTATTTT
CASEGGGSTDTQYF
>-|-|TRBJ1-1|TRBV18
TGTGCCAGCTCGACCAAAGGCGGGGTTGAAGCTTTCTTT
CASSTKGGVEAFF
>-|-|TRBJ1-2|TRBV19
TGTGCCAGTAGTATTTCCGTAGGGAGAGGCTACACCTTC
CASSISVGRGYTF
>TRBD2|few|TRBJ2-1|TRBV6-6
TGTGCCAGCAGTTACTCGGGACTACAGTCCTACAATGAGCAGTTCTTC
CASSYSGLQSYNEQFF
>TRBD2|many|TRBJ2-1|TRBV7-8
TGTGCCAGCTGTGCCGGGACTACTTACAATGAGCAGTTCTTC
CASCAGTTYNEQFF
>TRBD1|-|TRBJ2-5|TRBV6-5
TGTGCCAGCAGTCATTGGACAGGGGGGGAGACCCAGTACTTC
CASSHWTGGETQYF
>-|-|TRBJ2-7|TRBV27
TGTGCCAGCAGTTTATCCGCCCCAGAGGGCTACGAGCAGTACTTC
CASSLSAPEGYEQYF
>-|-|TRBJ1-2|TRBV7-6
TGTGCCAGCAGCTCGATGGGGATTAACTATGGCTACACCTTC
CASSSMGINYGYTF
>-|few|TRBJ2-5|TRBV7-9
TGTGCCAGCAGGGGGCGGATGAAAAATGAGACCCAGTACTTC
CASRGRMKNETQYF
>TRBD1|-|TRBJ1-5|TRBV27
TGTGCCAGCAGTTTACTTTACACAGGGGTCCATCAGCCCCAGCATTTT
CASSLLYTGVHQPQHF
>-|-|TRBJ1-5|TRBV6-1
TGTGCCAGCAGTGAAGATTTATCCATGCCCCAGCATTTT
CASSEDLSMPQHF
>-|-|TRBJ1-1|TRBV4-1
TGCGCCAGCAGCCAAGTTCGTCCAGGACCTACTGAAGCTTTCTTT
CASSQVRPGPTEAFF
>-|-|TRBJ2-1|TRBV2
TGTGCCAGCATATCCTCGGGGCCAAACAATGAGCAGTTCTTC
CASISSGPNNEQFF
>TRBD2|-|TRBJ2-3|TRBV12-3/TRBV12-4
TGTGCCAGTGGGGGGACTAGCGGGGGGGCCGGCACAGATACGCAGTATTTT
CASGGTSGGAGTDTQYF
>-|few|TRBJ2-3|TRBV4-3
TGCGCCAGCAGCCAAGATCAAGCTAGCACAGATACGCAGTATTTT
CASSQDQASTDTQYF
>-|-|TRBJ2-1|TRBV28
TGTGCCACTGGGGACAATGAGCAGTTCTTC
CATGDNEQFF
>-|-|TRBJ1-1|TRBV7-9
TGTGCCAGCAGCTTAGTTGCAGCCTTGGGGACTGAAGCTTTCTTT
CASSLVAALGTEAFF
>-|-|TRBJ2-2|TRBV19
TGTGCCAGTAGTCTGGCCCCTGCGAACACCGGGGAGCTGTTTTTT
CASSLAPANTGELFF
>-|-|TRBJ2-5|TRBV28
TGTGCCAGCAGAAAAGGCGCGTACCAAGAGACCCAGTACTTC
CASRKGAYQETQYF
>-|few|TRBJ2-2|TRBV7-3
TGTGCCAGCAGCTTCTCGAGCCTATACACCGGGGAGCTGTTTTTT
CASSFSSLYTGELFF
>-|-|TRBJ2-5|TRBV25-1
TGTGCCAGCAGTGGTCCGGGGACACAAGAGACCCAGTACTTC
CASSGPGTQETQYF